The T cell receptor beta chain under discussion was sequenced for a study of cytomegalovirus exposure and HLA in healthy donors. Findings and limits, study-wide: Some TCR beta chains (more than 150 of them) were listed as cytomegalovirus-associated. For TCR beta chains, V- and J-gene trimming was later linked to a missense DCLRE1C variant. In an earlier analysis, productive rearrangement rates for most beta V segments clustered near 87% or 30%.

V shed 4 bases, J shed 7 bases, and the junction held 5 bases outside the gene matches. This CDR3 has 13 residues. Germline V gene data show CDR1 as ENHRY and CDR2 as SYGVKD. With 60 Vbeta and 13 Jbeta primers, the PCR was carried out. Sequenced by immunoSEQ multiplex PCR; TCRdb stores in-frame clones only, minus some. The repertoire has around 100,000 clones, around 73% of them found once; the top ten carry over 3.5%. With regard to this clone: Its target is not known.

This sequence originates from a middle-aged woman in good health and CMV-seropositive. The sequencing input was PBMCs. The gene calls are TRBV10-3 and TRBJ1-2; 8 bases fit TRBD1. The CDR3 sequence is CAISAQGASGYTF. CDR3 coding DNA: TGTGCCATCAGTGCCCAGGGGGCGAGTGGCTACACCTTC.